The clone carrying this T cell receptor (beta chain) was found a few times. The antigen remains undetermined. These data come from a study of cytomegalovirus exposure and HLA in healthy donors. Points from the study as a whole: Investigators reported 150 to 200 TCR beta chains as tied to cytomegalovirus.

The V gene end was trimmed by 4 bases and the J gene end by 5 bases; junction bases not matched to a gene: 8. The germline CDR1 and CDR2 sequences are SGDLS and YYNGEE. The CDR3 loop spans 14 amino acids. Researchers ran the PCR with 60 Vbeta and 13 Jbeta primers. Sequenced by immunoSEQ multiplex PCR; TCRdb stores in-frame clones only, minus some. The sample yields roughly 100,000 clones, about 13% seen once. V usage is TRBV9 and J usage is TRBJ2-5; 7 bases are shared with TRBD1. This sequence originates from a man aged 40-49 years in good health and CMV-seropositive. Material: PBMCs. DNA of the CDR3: TGTGCCAGCAGCAGGGACAGTCTCCTGGAGACCCAGTACTTC. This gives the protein CASSRDSLLETQYF.